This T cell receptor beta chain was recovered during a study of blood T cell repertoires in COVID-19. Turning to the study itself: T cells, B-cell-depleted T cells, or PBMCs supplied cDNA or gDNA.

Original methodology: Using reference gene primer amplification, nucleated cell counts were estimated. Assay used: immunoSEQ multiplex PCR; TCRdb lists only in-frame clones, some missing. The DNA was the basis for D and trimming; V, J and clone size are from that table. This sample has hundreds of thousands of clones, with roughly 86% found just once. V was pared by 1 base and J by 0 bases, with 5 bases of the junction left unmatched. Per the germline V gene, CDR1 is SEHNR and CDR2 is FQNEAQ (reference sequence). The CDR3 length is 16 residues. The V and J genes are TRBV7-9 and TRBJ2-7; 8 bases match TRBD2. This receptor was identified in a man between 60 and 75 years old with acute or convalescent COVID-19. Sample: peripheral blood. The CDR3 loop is CASSLGRGVTSYEQYF. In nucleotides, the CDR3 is TGTGCCAGCAGCTTAGGGCGGGGGGTGACCTCCTACGAGCAGTACTTC.